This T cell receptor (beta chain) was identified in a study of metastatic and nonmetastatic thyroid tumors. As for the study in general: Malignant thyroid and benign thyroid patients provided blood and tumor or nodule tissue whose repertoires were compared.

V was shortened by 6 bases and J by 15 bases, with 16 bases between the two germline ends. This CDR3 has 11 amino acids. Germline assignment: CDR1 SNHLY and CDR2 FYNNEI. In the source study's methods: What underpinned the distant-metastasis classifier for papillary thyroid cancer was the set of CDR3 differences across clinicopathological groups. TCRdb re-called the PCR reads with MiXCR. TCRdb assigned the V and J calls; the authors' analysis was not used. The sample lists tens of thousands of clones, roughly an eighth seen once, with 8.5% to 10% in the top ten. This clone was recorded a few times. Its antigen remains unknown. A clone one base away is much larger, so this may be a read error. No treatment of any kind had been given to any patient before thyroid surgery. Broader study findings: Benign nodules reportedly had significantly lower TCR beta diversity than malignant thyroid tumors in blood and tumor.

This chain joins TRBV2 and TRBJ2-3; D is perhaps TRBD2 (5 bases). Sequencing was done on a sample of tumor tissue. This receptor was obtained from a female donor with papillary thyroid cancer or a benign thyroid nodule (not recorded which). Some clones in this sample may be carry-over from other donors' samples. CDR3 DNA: TGTGCCAGCAGGGCCCTTGAGGGTAGTTATTTT. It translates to CASRALEGSYF.